Below are 12 T cell receptor beta chains sequenced from a single sample in a study of T cells after yellow fever vaccination. TCRdb independently ran MiXCR on the 5' RACE reads; one entry per CDR3 protein. This table holds some 560,000 distinct CDR3 sequences, less than 20% found once. The input for sequencing was PBMCs, taken around 5 days after the first yellow fever vaccination. Source of these receptors: a man aged 18 to 30 who received the YFV17D yellow fever vaccine.

The gene calls are TRBV7-2 and TRBJ2-4; D is ambiguous. This CDR3 has 15 amino acids. V was clipped by 7 bases and J by 0 bases, with 13 bases between them. The germline gives CDR1 SGHTA, CDR2 FQGNSA. DNA of the CDR3: TGTGCCAGCACCCCGGTGATATTAGCCAAAAACATTCAGTACTTC. Its protein is CASTPVILAKNIQYF.

This clonotype appeared a few times. The V and J genes are TRBV21-1 and TRBJ2-7; the DNA was not compared with TRBD1, the D call given in the table. TRBV21-1 is marked as a pseudogene. CDR3 size: 18 residues. This CDR3 reads CASSPHPEASSKGYEQYV. The DNA for the CDR3 is TGTGCCAGCAGCCCCCATCCGGAGGCGTCTAGCAAGGGGTACGAGCAGTACGTC.

This chain uses TRBV6-4 with TRBJ1-1, with 7 nucleotides matching TRBD1. J gave up 8 bases and V 11 bases, and 5 bases lay outside the gene matches. Looked up from germline, CDR1 is MRHNA and CDR2 is SNTAGT. The CDR3 covers 10 residues. CDR3 loop: CAGSTGEAFF. The CDR3 nucleotides read TGTGCCGGATCGACAGGGGAAGCTTTCTTT.

The V gene is TRBV7-6, the J gene TRBJ1-3; TRBD1 might be the D (6 bases). Looked up from germline, CDR1 is SGHVS and CDR2 is FNYEAQ. This CDR3 comprises 14 residues. V shed 5 bases and J shed 3 bases, with 11 bases lying between them. CDR3 region: CASSVQGFGNTIYF. As DNA, the CDR3 is TGTGCCAGCAGCGTACAGGGTTTTGGAAACACCATATATTTT.

This clonotype turned up a few times. The chain uses TRBV20-1 and TRBJ1-3, with 9 nucleotides matching TRBD1. V gave up 0 bases and J gave up 4 bases; unmatched junction bases: 4. Per the germline V gene, CDR1 is DFQATT and CDR2 is SNEGSKA (reference sequence). The CDR3 length is 15 residues. CDR3 sequence: CSARDPGTGGNTIYF. In DNA form, the CDR3 reads TGCAGTGCTAGAGATCCCGGGACAGGGGGAAACACCATATATTTT.

This clonotype was detected a few times. V is TRBV27 and J is TRBJ2-5; the match to TRBD2 covers 7 bases. The germline V gene has CDR1 MNHEY and CDR2 SMNVEV (reference sequence). V gave up 6 bases and J gave up 5 bases; unmatched junction bases: 6. The CDR3 consists of 13 residues. This CDR3 reads CASRGGNSETQYF. CDR3 nucleotide sequence: TGTGCCAGCAGGGGGGGGAATTCGGAGACCCAGTACTTC.

This clonotype has a count of ten or more. The gene calls are TRBV7-2 and TRBJ1-1, with D unresolved. CDR3 size: 13 residues. The germline V gene has CDR1 SGHTA and CDR2 FQGNSA. The V and J ends lost 5 bases and 2 bases respectively, with 9 bases between them. Here the CDR3 DNA reads TGTGCCAGCAGCCGATTATACAACACTGAAGCTTTCTTT. The encoded protein is CASSRLYNTEAFF.

The gene calls are TRBV6-1 and TRBJ2-7; TRBD2 matches 12 bases. J lost 3 bases, V lost 5 bases, and 11 bases had no gene match. The CDR3 runs 17 residues. CDR1 MNHNS and CDR2 SASEGT come from the germline V gene. The CDR3, as DNA: TGTGCCAGCAGTATTGGCTCTAGCGGGGGGGCCAGCTACGAGCAGTACTTC. It yields the protein CASSIGSSGGASYEQYF.

The chain links TRBV2 to TRBJ2-3; 7 bases are shared with TRBD2. Per germline, CDR1 SNHLY and CDR2 FYNNEI. Germline trimming cut 7 bases from V and 2 bases from J; bases unmatched to any gene: 3. The CDR3 spans 13 residues. The CDR3 coding sequence is TGTGCCAGCAATGGGGGGGTCACAGATACGCAGTATTTT. Amino acid sequence: CASNGGVTDTQYF.

The table lists this clonotype with a few counts. V usage is TRBV27 and J usage is TRBJ2-5, with 8 nucleotides matching TRBD2. The V and J ends lost 6 bases and 2 bases, in that order; junction bases with no gene match: 5. Germline V gene data show CDR1 as MNHEY and CDR2 as SMNVEV (reference sequence). The CDR3 covers 14 residues. CDR3 in DNA: TGTGCCAGCAGGGAAATAGCGGGGCAAGAGACCCAGTACTTC. Translated: CASREIAGQETQYF.

The chain carries TRBV11-2 and TRBJ2-3, with 9 bases identical to TRBD1. Germline CDR1 and CDR2: SGHAT and FQNNGV. Trimming removed 5 bases from V and 7 bases from J; junction bases left unmatched: 10. The CDR3 is 15 residues long. The CDR3 loop reads CASSTRDRVPNTQYF. The DNA of the CDR3 is TGTGCCAGCAGCACCCGGGACAGGGTTCCAAATACGCAGTATTTT.

The chain uses TRBV5-1 and TRBJ2-1, with TRBD2 matching over 9 bases. This CDR3 comprises 16 residues. Germline V gene lookup returns CDR1 SGHRS and CDR2 YFSETQ. V lost 5 bases and J lost 8; bases outside the gene matches: 14. CDR3 protein: CASRFQVLAGADEQFF. The DNA for the CDR3 is TGCGCCAGCAGATTCCAGGTTTTAGCGGGGGCTGATGAGCAGTTCTTC.